This TCR beta chain was sequenced in a study of glioma-infiltrating T cells (dated by TCRdb to about 2016). General notes on the study: The study sequenced TCR alpha- and beta-chain repertoires from glioma tissue, from non-neoplastic brain tissue and from matched peripheral blood mononuclear cells. Each tissue-infiltrating repertoire was compared with the same patient's peripheral blood repertoire to measure divergence between tissue and blood T-cell populations. Three low-grade glioma patients, seven to nine primary glioblastoma patients, and three non-glioma patients who contributed non-neoplastic brain tissue made up the paired cohort.

What the authors observed across the whole study: Group comparisons rested on small numbers: three non-neoplastic, three low-grade glioma and several glioblastoma patients. Very few CDR3 sequences were shared between tissue and blood, attributed to high CDR3 diversity and limited sampling. In non-neoplastic patients, VJ-independent divergence between tissue and blood fell below expectation, whereas in all gliomas, and especially in low-grade gliomas, the divergence rose above expectation.

This clonotype has at least ten counts. It lacks a known antigen. The record has no base qualities; no much larger clone is one base away. TCR alpha and beta CDR3 regions were amplified with the iRepertoire nested amplicon-rescue multiplex PCR (arm-PCR) platform from RNA. One-step reverse transcription and amplification used about 95-400 ng of tissue mRNA or PBMC total RNA as input. Following bead purification, Illumina adapters were added by a secondary multiplex PCR, and the libraries were gel-purified between 200 and 400 bp. Libraries carried internal 6-nucleotide barcodes used for demultiplexing. Libraries were sequenced on an Illumina MiSeq with 2x220 or 2x250 nucleotide paired-end reads. On the study's bioinformatics: Paired reads were merged with FLASH 1.2.11 and aligned to the GRCh37 human genome with BWA-MEM before extracting TRA and TRB reads. For V and J assignment, an IMGT-derived reference of cassette sequences and CDR3 motifs that included pseudogenes was used. Reads were translated in three frames, and productive CDR3s were defined by a C…FGXG motif without stop codons. A clonotype was defined as a unique combination of a V-J cassette pair and a CDR3 amino acid sequence. Reads were filtered by Hamming distance, thresholded by each sample's sequence error rate in mapped regions. TCRdb handled the public reads itself, with Q25 trimming in fastp and clone calling in MiXCR, and kept productive beta chains. Rows matching on CDR3 protein sequence are summarized as one entry with the most common DNA and genes. These V and J calls derive from TCRdb rather than the authors' analysis. For this sample there are 160,000 or so distinct CDR3 sequences; under 55% appear just once. The ten largest clones capture under 6.5% of the sample.

Its CDR3 holds 16 amino acids, cysteine through phenylalanine. The CDR3 DNA has 48 bases and is translated from base 1. The junction shows trimming of 1 base on V and 5 bases on J, and the gene matches do not reach 9 bases of it. In the germline V gene (reference sequence), CDR1 corresponds to MNHEY and CDR2 to SMNVEV. Sequencing used glioma tissue, nonneoplastic brain tissue, or PBMCs (not recorded which). The source is a human donor with low-grade glioma or glioblastoma, undergoing nonglioma brain surgery, or in good health (not recorded which). The chain is encoded by TRBV27 joined to TRBJ2-5, and TRBD1 matches 8 of the central bases. The bases are TGTGCCAGCAGTTTATTCCTGGCAGGGGGCCAGGAGACCCAGTACTTC. This is translated as CASSLFLAGGQETQYF.